This T cell receptor beta chain was recovered during a study of blood T cell repertoires in COVID-19. The overall study: Samples representing acute and convalescent COVID-19 were sourced from the United States, Italy and Spain. In each case, the material was cDNA or gDNA derived from T cells, B-cell-depleted T cells, or PBMCs.

As processed by the authors: Estimation of nucleated cell counts relied on the amplification of reference gene primers. Produced via immunoSEQ multiplex PCR; TCRdb's table is partial and in-frame only. That table is the source of V, J and clone size, and D and trimming were worked out from the DNA. The sample consists of under 250,000 clones, 75% to 90% of them appearing once. This clone was picked up one time. Germline V gene data show CDR1 as SGHTA and CDR2 as FQGNSA. V shed 1 base and J shed 4 bases, with 17 bases lying between them. CDR3 size: 16 residues. Seattle enrolled patients during active infection and tracked them longitudinally.

The sequenced material came from peripheral blood. The V call is TRBV7-2, the J call TRBJ2-7, with D tentatively TRBD2 (6 bases). The source is a woman aged 70 to 79 with COVID-19, enrolled during active disease. CDR3 sequence reads: CASSLGISGGQYEQYF. DNA for the CDR3: TGTGCCAGCAGCTTAGGGATTAGCGGCGGCCAGTACGAGCAGTACTTC.